This T cell receptor (beta chain) was retrieved from a study of blood T cell repertoires in COVID-19. Study details: T cells, B-cell-depleted T cells, or PBMCs provided the cDNA or gDNA that served as material.

Patients in Seattle were enrolled during active infection, then followed longitudinally. Unmatched junction bases numbered 6, after V lost 6 bases and J lost 2 bases. The germline CDR1 and CDR2 sequences are MNHEY and SVGEGT. This CDR3 comprises 15 residues. Per the authors' pipeline: Amplification from reference gene primers served as the basis for estimated nucleated cell counts. The assay was immunoSEQ multiplex PCR, and TCRdb's table has in-frame clones only and misses some. V and J calls and clone size are as listed in that table; D and trimming were resolved from the DNA. Of approximately 350,000 clones in the sample, less than 90% were seen once.

This TCR came from a woman aged 55 to 70 with COVID-19, enrolled during active disease. The material sequenced was peripheral blood. This rearrangement joins TRBV6-2 or TRBV6-3 to TRBJ1-2, with 10 positions matching TRBD1. The CDR3 DNA sequence: TGTGCCAGCAGCCAAAGGACAGGGGGGAACTATGGCTACACCTTC. This codes for CASSQRTGGNYGYTF.